These 30 T cell receptor beta chains were all obtained from the same sample, sequenced in a study of PD-L1 blockade in urothelial cancer. Libraries were prepared by immunoSEQ multiplex PCR; TCRdb keeps only in-frame clonotypes and omits some of them. Here the sample spans more than 90,000 clones, less than 90% being singletons. Documented time point: peripheral blood 6 weeks after treatment start. Sequenced material: PBMCs, taken around atezolizumab (anti-PD-L1) treatment. The receptor set was obtained from a man in his sixties or seventies with urothelial cancer.

The chain combines TRBV5-5 with TRBJ1-2; a weak D match, TRBD1 (5 bases). Per germline, CDR1 SGHKS and CDR2 YYEKEE (reference sequence). Trimming removed 4 bases from V and 3 bases from J, with 19 bases in between. This CDR3 is built from 16 residues. The CDR3 DNA reads as TGTGCCAGCAGCCCACCCTGGGGCCGAGGACACTATGGCTACACCTTC. Translation gives CASSPPWGRGHYGYTF. Variable domain in full (rest from reference TRBV5-5 and TRBJ1-2): DAGVTQSPTHLIKTRGQQVTLRCSPISGHKSVSWYQQVLGQGPQFIFQYYEKEERGRGNFPDRFSARQFPNYSSELNVNALLLGDSALYLCASSPPWGRGHYGYTFGSGTRLTVV.

The rearrangement links TRBV5-6 to TRBJ1-1; 11 bases align to TRBD1. The germline CDR1 and CDR2 sequences are SGHDT and YYEEEE. V dropped 2 bases and J dropped 1; count of bases not matched to a gene: 7. The CDR3 is 17 residues long. The DNA for the CDR3 is TGTGCCAGCAGCTTTTTAAGGACAGGGGGCCCGAACACTGAAGCTTTCTTT. Translated, it gives CASSFLRTGGPNTEAFF. Combining the CDR3 with reference TRBV5-6 and TRBJ1-1 gives the whole variable domain DAGVTQSPTHLIKTRGQQVTLRCSPKSGHDTVSWYQQALGQGPQFIFQYYEEEERQRGNFPDRFSGHQFPNYSSELNVNALLLGDSALYLCASSFLRTGGPNTEAFFGQGTRLTVV.

The chain combines TRBV29-1 with TRBJ2-6, with 9 positions matching TRBD1. CDR3 length equals 16 residues. Germline CDR1 is SQVTM and CDR2 is ANQGSEA. Trimming took 6 bases from V and 3 from J; bases not matched to a gene: 9. CDR3 region: CSVAGTGQIGANVLTF. CDR3 bases: TGCAGCGTAGCCGGGACAGGGCAAATTGGGGCCAACGTCCTGACTTTC.

This chain uses TRBV12-5 with TRBJ1-5; TRBD1 matches 7 bases. From germline, CDR1 is LGHNT and CDR2 FRNRAP. CDR3 length: 17 amino acids. The V segment lost 5 bases and the J segment 0 bases; nucleotides outside the gene matches: 10. The CDR3 reads CASGPNRDRVSNQPQHF. CDR3 sequence (DNA): TGTGCTAGTGGTCCCAACCGGGACAGAGTTAGCAATCAGCCCCAGCATTTT.

This chain connects TRBV7-8 to TRBJ1-3; D is unclear. V was pared by 0 bases and J by 0 bases, with 12 bases between. The CDR3 extends over 17 amino acids. Germline-derived CDR1 and CDR2 are SGHVS and FQNEAQ. CDR3 coding DNA: TGTGCCAGCAGCTTAGCCCCAACCGACATCTCTGGAAACACCATATATTTT. It is translated as CASSLAPTDISGNTIYF.

CDR3 nucleotides: TGTGCCAGCTCACCCCGGAGGCAAGGGGAGACCCAGTACTTC. Protein product: CASSPRRQGETQYF. The rearrangement uses TRBV18 and TRBJ2-5; TRBD2 is a possible D gene (5 bases). This CDR3 comprises 14 residues. Germline-derived CDR1 and CDR2 are KGHSH and LQKENI. V lost 3 bases and J lost 5, with 13 bases in between.

This rearrangement joins TRBV30 to TRBJ2-7, with D tentatively TRBD2 (6 bases). V was cut by 3 bases and J by 4 bases, with 22 bases left in between. In germline, CDR1 is GTSNPN, CDR2 SVGIG (reference sequence). The CDR3 length is 16 residues. The CDR3 loop is CAWSAGLGNGFYEQYF. The CDR3 nucleotides are TGTGCCTGGAGCGCGGGGTTAGGAAATGGGTTTTACGAGCAGTACTTC.

The CDR3 DNA is TGTGCCAGCAGCTTAGGGGGACTAGCGGGGCCCTACAATGAGCAGTTCTTC. Encoded protein: CASSLGGLAGPYNEQFF. V gene TRBV11-2 combines with J gene TRBJ2-1; TRBD2 matches 13 bases. The CDR3 has 17 residues. V was clipped by 1 base and J by 2 bases; unmatched bases: 2. Germline V gene sequence: CDR1 SGHAT, CDR2 FQNNGV. The full variable domain, its missing parts supplied by reference TRBV11-2 and TRBJ2-1, is EAGVAQSPRYKIIEKRQSVAFWCNPISGHATLYWYQQILGQGPKLLIQFQNNGVVDDSQLPKDRFSAERLKGVDSTLKIQPAKLEDSAVYLCASSLGGLAGPYNEQFFGPGTRLTVL.

The CDR3 loop reads CASSKGLAGGLETQYF. DNA of the CDR3: TGTGCCAGCAGCAAGGGACTAGCGGGGGGCCTTGAGACCCAGTACTTC. J is TRBJ2-5 and V is TRBV9; 15 bases fit TRBD2. Trimming removed 4 bases from V and 5 bases from J; junction bases left unmatched: 6. There are 16 residues in the CDR3. Germline CDR1 is SGDLS and CDR2 is YYNGEE. The full variable domain, rest sourced from reference TRBV9 and TRBJ2-5, is DSGVTQTPKHLITATGQRVTLRCSPRSGDLSVYWYQQSLDQGLQFLIQYYNGEERAKGNILERFSAQQFPDLHSELNLSSLELGDSALYFCASSKGLAGGLETQYFGPGTRLLVL.

This clone was counted once. The V and J genes are TRBV19 and TRBJ2-7; the D gene is possibly TRBD2 (6 bases). Germline CDR1 reads LNHDA; CDR2 reads SQIVND (reference sequence). This CDR3 comprises 14 residues. V dropped 5 bases and J dropped 3 bases, with 14 bases sitting between them. Written as DNA, the CDR3 is TGTGCCAGTAGTCCCCCGGGAGACAACTACGAGCAGTACTTC. Amino acid sequence: CASSPPGDNYEQYF.

The chain links TRBV2 to TRBJ1-4, with a tentative D call TRBD1 (5 bases). V was trimmed by 8 bases and J by 4 bases, leaving 17 bases between them. CDR3 length: 15 residues. The germline gives CDR1 SNHLY, CDR2 FYNNEI. The CDR3 sequence: CASGGKNYINEKLFF. The CDR3 DNA reads as TGTGCCAGCGGGGGGAAGAACTATATTAATGAAAAACTGTTTTTT.

The chain uses TRBV7-2 and TRBJ2-7; D remains ambiguous. V dropped 6 bases and J dropped 2 bases, with 17 bases sitting between them. Germline CDR1 SGHTA, CDR2 FQGNSA. The CDR3 spans 15 residues. The CDR3 region has the DNA TGTGCCAGCAGTTCCTCCTTGGGCCCTGCCTACGAGCAGTACTTC. Its translation is CASSSSLGPAYEQYF.

V is TRBV2 and J is TRBJ1-5, with 8 bases aligning to TRBD1. J gave up 7 bases and V 3 bases, and 5 bases lay outside the gene matches. The CDR3 extends over 14 amino acids. Germline loops: CDR1 SNHLY, CDR2 FYNNEI. CDR3 amino acids: CASSEGQVGQPQHF. DNA for the CDR3: TGTGCCAGCAGTGAGGGACAGGTTGGCCAGCCCCAGCATTTT.

The chain recombines TRBV11-2 with TRBJ2-7, with D uncertain. CDR1 and CDR2 (germline): SGHAT, FQNNGV. CDR3 length equals 14 residues. The V and J ends lost 5 bases and 0 bases respectively, with 11 bases between them. CDR3 protein: CASSPDWSSYEQYF. CDR3 bases: TGTGCCAGCAGCCCCGATTGGAGCTCCTACGAGCAGTACTTC.

The chain links TRBV7-8 to TRBJ1-1, with D maybe TRBD1 (5 bases). Germline loops: CDR1 SGHVS, CDR2 FQNEAQ. The length of the CDR3 is 15 residues. V was trimmed by 1 base and J by 0 bases, leaving 9 bases between them. CDR3 protein: CASSLVTTVNTEAFF. The CDR3 nucleotides are TGTGCCAGCAGCTTAGTTACGACAGTGAACACTGAAGCTTTCTTT.

The V gene is TRBV11-2, the J gene TRBJ1-1; tentatively, D is TRBD1 (6 bases). There are 15 residues in the CDR3. Germline CDR1 SGHAT, CDR2 FQNNGV. V gave up 0 bases and J gave up 5 bases, with 13 bases separating them. As DNA, the CDR3 is TGTGCCAGCAGCTTAGATTGGGGGGGCTTAACTGAAGCTTTCTTT. Translated: CASSLDWGGLTEAFF.

The chain combines TRBV18 with TRBJ2-2; maybe TRBD1 (6 bases). The germline V gene encodes CDR1 KGHSH and CDR2 LQKENI. This CDR3 is 16 amino acids long. V was pared by 3 bases and J by 0 bases, with 11 bases between. CDR3 in DNA: TGTGCCAGCTCACCTGACAGGAGCCCGAACACCGGGGAGCTGTTTTTT. Its translation: CASSPDRSPNTGELFF.

The V call is TRBV5-4, the J call TRBJ2-2; 10 bases agree with TRBD1. The germline CDR1 and CDR2 sequences are SGHNT and YYREEE (reference sequence). The V and J ends lost 5 bases and 7 bases, in that order; junction bases with no gene match: 8. CDR3 length: 15 amino acids. The CDR3 protein is CASRSGTGVGGELFF. DNA for the CDR3: TGTGCCAGCAGGTCCGGGACAGGGGTGGGCGGGGAGCTGTTTTTT. The full variable domain, its missing parts supplied by reference TRBV5-4 and TRBJ2-2, is ETGVTQSPTHLIKTRGQQVTLRCSSQSGHNTVSWYQQALGQGPQFIFQYYREEENGRGNFPPRFSGLQFPNYSSELNVNALELDDSALYLCASRSGTGVGGELFFGEGSRLTVL.

The chain links TRBV5-4 to TRBJ1-2; TRBD1 aligns across 9 bases. V shed 4 bases and J 4 bases; nucleotides not matched to a gene: 8. Germline V gene lookup returns CDR1 SGHNT and CDR2 YYREEE (reference sequence). CDR3 length equals 15 residues. CDR3 protein: CASSPTGQGAYGYTF. The CDR3 DNA reads as TGTGCCAGCAGCCCAACGGGACAGGGAGCCTATGGCTACACCTTC.

The chain is built from TRBV13 and TRBJ1-3; D perhaps matches TRBD1 (5 bases). The CDR3 spans 15 residues. The germline V and J ends were trimmed by 3 bases and 2 bases, with 11 bases remaining between them. Germline CDR1 and CDR2: PRHDT and FYEKMQ (reference sequence). CDR3 in DNA: TGTGCCAGCAGCTTTAGGGGTGATGCTGGAAACACCATATATTTT. Its protein is CASSFRGDAGNTIYF.

The J gene is TRBJ1-1, the V gene TRBV2; D remains unclear. Trimming shortened V by 11 bases and J by 3 bases, and 16 bases separated the two germline ends. This CDR3 spans 13 amino acids. CDR1 and CDR2 from the germline V gene are SNHLY and FYNNEI. CDR3: CASNPRADTEAFF. The CDR3 region has the DNA TGTGCCTCAAATCCTCGCGCGGACACTGAAGCTTTCTTT.

The V call is TRBV11-2, the J call TRBJ2-7; D is perhaps TRBD1 (6 bases). The V gene lost 1 base and the J gene lost 2 bases, with 21 bases spanning the gap. Germline CDR1 is SGHAT and CDR2 is FQNNGV. The CDR3 contains 18 residues. CDR3 sequence (DNA): TGTGCCAGCAGCTTAGGGGCGACGGGAACAGGGTATACCTACGAGCAGTACTTC. Residues: CASSLGATGTGYTYEQYF.

This clone was observed once. The chain combines TRBV11-3 with TRBJ2-7, with 8 bases aligning to TRBD1. V was pared by 5 bases and J by 2 bases, with 5 bases of the junction left unmatched. Germline V gives CDR1 SGHNT, CDR2 YENEEA. The CDR3 sequence is 14 residues long. CDR3 amino acids: CASSPGTGTYEQYF. The CDR3 nucleotides read TGTGCCAGCAGCCCTGGGACAGGAACCTACGAGCAGTACTTC.

The chain has TRBV12-5 and TRBJ2-3, with D tentatively TRBD1 (7 bases). The V gene's germline CDR1 is LGHNT and CDR2 FRNRAP. The V end was cut by 2 bases, the J end by 5 bases, with 20 bases between. The CDR3 length is 17 residues. For the CDR3, the DNA is TGTGCTAGTGGTTTGTGGAGGGACAGCAGAGGTAAAGATACGCAGTATTTT. As protein: CASGLWRDSRGKDTQYF.

The CDR3: CASSHLETPTNEKLFF. The CDR3 region has the DNA TGTGCCAGCTCACACCTCGAGACACCAACTAATGAAAAACTGTTTTTT. The genes are TRBV18 and TRBJ1-4; D gene uncertain. The CDR3 runs 16 residues. Germline CDR1 KGHSH, CDR2 LQKENI. V was clipped by 4 bases and J by 0 bases, with 12 bases between them. Based on the CDR3 plus reference TRBV18 and TRBJ1-4, the full variable domain is NAGVMQNPRHLVRRRGQEARLRCSPMKGHSHVYWYRQLPEEGLKFMVYLQKENIIDESGMPKERFSAEFPKEGPSILRIQQVVRGDSAAYFCASSHLETPTNEKLFFGSGTQLSVL.

This clone was seen a handful of times. The chain has TRBV19 and TRBJ1-1, with D unclear. Germline values: CDR1 LNHDA, CDR2 SQIVND (reference sequence). Trimming shortened V by 3 bases and J by 5 bases, and 13 bases separated the two germline ends. CDR3 length: 14 residues. Here the CDR3 reads CASSIKAPGTEAFF. The CDR3 DNA sequence: TGTGCCAGTAGTATTAAAGCTCCGGGGACTGAAGCTTTCTTT.

This chain joins TRBV7-7 and TRBJ1-4; a possible D gene is TRBD1 (5 bases). The CDR3 runs to 13 residues. The germline V gene encodes CDR1 SSHAT and CDR2 FNYEAQ (reference sequence). V was trimmed by 5 bases and J by 8 bases, leaving 12 bases between them. The CDR3 DNA sequence: TGTGCCAGCAGCCCGGGGGGTGAGGAAAAACTGTTTTTT. This encodes CASSPGGEEKLFF.

This clone came up many times. The chain is built from TRBV11-2 and TRBJ1-3; a possible D gene is TRBD1 (6 bases). Germline V lookup: CDR1 SGHAT, CDR2 FQNNGV. V was cut by 3 bases and J by 1 base, with 10 bases left in between. The CDR3 runs to 15 residues. CDR3 residues: CASSLNRVSGNTIYF. CDR3 sequence (DNA): TGTGCCAGCAGCTTGAACAGGGTTTCTGGAAACACCATATATTTT.

This chain connects TRBV10-2 to TRBJ1-5; 9 positions match TRBD1. CDR1 WSHSY and CDR2 SAAADI come from the germline V gene. Losses at the gene ends were 6 bases for V and 5 bases for J; bases not matched to a gene: 8. This CDR3 is 15 amino acids long. For the CDR3, the DNA is TGCGCCAGCAGCGCCGACAGGGGGTCGGATCAGCCCCAGCATTTT. It is translated as CASSADRGSDQPQHF.

CDR3 DNA: TGTGCCAGCAGCCGAAACATCAACTCACCCCTCCACTTT. The encoded protein is CASSRNINSPLHF. The genes are TRBV5-8 and TRBJ1-6; D call uncertain. This CDR3 is 13 amino acids long. The V and J ends lost 4 bases and 10 bases respectively, with 12 bases between them. CDR1 is SGHTS and CDR2 is YDEGEE in the germline V gene. Complete variable domain (other parts from reference TRBV5-8 and TRBJ1-6): EAGVTQSPTHLIKTRGQQATLRCSPISGHTSVYWYQQALGLGLQFLLWYDEGEERNRGNFPPRFSGRQFPNYSSELNVNALELEDSALYLCASSRNINSPLHFGNGTRLTVT.